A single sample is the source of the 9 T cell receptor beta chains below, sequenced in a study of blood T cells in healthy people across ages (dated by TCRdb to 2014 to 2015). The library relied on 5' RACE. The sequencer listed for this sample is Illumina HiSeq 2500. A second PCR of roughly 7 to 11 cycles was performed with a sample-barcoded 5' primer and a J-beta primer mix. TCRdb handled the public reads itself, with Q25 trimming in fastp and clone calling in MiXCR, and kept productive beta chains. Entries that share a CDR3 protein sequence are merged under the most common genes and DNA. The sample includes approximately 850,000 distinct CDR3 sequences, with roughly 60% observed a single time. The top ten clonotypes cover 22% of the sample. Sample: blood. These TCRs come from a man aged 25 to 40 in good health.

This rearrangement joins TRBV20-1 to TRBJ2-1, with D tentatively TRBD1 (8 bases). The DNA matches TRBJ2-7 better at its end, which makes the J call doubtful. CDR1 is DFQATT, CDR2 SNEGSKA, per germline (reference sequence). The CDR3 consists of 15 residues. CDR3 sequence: CSATPLTTGGGEQYF. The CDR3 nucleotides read TGCAGTGCCACGCCCCTAACTACAGGGGGGGGCGAGCAGTACTTC.

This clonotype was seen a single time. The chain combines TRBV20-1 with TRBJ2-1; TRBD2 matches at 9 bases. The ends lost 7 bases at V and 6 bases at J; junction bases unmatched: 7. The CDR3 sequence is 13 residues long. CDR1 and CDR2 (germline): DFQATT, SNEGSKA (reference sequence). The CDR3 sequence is CSEGLARANEQFF. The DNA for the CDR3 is TGCAGTGAAGGACTAGCGAGAGCCAATGAGCAGTTCTTC.

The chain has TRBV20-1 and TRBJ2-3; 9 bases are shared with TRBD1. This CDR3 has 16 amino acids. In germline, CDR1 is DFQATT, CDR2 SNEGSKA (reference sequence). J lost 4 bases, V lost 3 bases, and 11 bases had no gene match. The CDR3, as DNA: TGCAGTGCTAGGGACAGGGGTCCCTCCTCTGCAGATACGCAGTATTTT. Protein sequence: CSARDRGPSSADTQYF.

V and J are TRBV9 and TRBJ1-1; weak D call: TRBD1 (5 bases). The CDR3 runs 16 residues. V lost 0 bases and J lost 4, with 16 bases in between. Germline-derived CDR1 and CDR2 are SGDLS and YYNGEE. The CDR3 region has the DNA TGTGCCAGCAGCGTAGAGTCCTTTGCGAGGGGCACTGAAGCTTTCTTT. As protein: CASSVESFARGTEAFF.

The DNA for the CDR3 is TGTGCCAGTAGCCCCCGGACAATAAATCAGCCCCAGCATTTT. It encodes CASSPRTINQPQHF. The chain combines TRBV19 with TRBJ1-5, with D possibly being TRBD1 (5 bases). Trimming took off 6 bases at V and 4 bases at J, with 13 bases between the two ends. The CDR3 length is 14 residues. Germline CDR1 and CDR2: LNHDA and SQIVND (reference sequence).

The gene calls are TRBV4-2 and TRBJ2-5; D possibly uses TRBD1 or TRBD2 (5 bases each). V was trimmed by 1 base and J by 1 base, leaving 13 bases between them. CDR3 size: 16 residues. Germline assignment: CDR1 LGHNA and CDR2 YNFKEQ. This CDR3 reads CASSQGGRDVQETQYF. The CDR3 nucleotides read TGTGCCAGCAGCCAAGGAGGCCGGGACGTCCAAGAGACCCAGTACTTC.

In nucleotides, the CDR3 is TGCGCCAGCAGCCAAGCGGGAAGCACAGATACGCAGTATTTT. Its protein product is CASSQAGSTDTQYF. The chain employs TRBV4-3 and TRBJ2-3; possible D gene TRBD2, 5 bases. Per the germline V gene, CDR1 is LGHNA and CDR2 is YSLEER. This CDR3 has 14 residues. V lost 1 base and J 0 bases, leaving 5 bases between the germline ends.

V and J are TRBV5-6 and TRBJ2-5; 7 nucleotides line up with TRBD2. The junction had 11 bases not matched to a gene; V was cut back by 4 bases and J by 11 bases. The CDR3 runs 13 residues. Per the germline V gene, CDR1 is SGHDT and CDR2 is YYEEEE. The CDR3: CASSRRLADEQYF. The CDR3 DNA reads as TGTGCCAGCAGCCGGAGACTAGCCGATGAGCAGTACTTC.

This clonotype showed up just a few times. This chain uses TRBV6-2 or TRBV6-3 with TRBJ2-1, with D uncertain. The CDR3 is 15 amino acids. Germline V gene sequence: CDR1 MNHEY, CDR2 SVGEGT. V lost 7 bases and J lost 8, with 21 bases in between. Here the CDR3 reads CASTMKATNIDEQFF. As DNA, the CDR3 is TGTGCCAGCACTATGAAGGCTACGAATATCGATGAGCAGTTCTTC.